This entry features one TCR beta chain sequence. Its antigen is as yet unknown. The source of the sample is a study of cytomegalovirus exposure and HLA in healthy donors. Broader study findings: About 90% or about 30% of the time was how often most TCR beta V segments were productive, according to an earlier analysis. Analyzed later, most CMV-associated TCR beta chains appeared HLA-restricted.

The donors (healthy individuals) were bone marrow donors. Amplification used 60 Vbeta primers and 13 Jbeta primers. Clones were read by immunoSEQ multiplex PCR, and TCRdb kept only the in-frame ones, dropping some. The sample has 200,000 or so clones, about 83% seen once; the top ten hold over 1%. Trimming shortened V by 2 bases and J by 3 bases, and 11 bases separated the two germline ends. CDR3 size: 14 residues. Germline loops: CDR1 SGHTA, CDR2 FQGTGA. V gene TRBV7-3 combines with J gene TRBJ2-7; perhaps TRBD2 as D (5 bases). The clonotype was recovered from a human donor in good health. Sequenced: PBMCs. The CDR3 protein is CASSLAGGDYEQYF. The CDR3 bases are TGTGCCAGCAGCTTAGCGGGCGGAGACTACGAGCAGTACTTC.